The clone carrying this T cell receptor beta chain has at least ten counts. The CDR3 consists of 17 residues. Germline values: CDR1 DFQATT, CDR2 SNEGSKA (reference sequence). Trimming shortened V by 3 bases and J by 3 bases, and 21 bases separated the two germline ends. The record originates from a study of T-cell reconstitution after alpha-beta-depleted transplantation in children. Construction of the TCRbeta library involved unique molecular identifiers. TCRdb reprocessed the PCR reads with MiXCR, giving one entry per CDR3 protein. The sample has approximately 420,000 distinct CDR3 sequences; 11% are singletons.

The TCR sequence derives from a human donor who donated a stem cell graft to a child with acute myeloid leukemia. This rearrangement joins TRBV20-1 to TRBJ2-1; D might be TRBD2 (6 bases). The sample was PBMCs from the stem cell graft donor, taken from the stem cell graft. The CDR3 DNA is TGCAGTGCTAGGCCCCCATTGACTAGGCTCCTCTACAATGAGCAGTTCTTC. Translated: CSARPPLTRLLYNEQFF.